This TCR beta chain was obtained from a study of immune evolution from preneoplasia to lung adenocarcinoma. With regard to this clone: Antigen specificity is unknown.

The study's findings and limits: Top clone share appeared to fall from AAH through AIS, MIA, adenocarcinoma.

The CDR3 loop spans 14 amino acids. Germline lookup yields CDR1 MNHNY and CDR2 SVGAGI (reference sequence). The germline V and J ends were trimmed by 4 bases and 5 bases, with 11 bases remaining between them. Sequenced by immunoSEQ multiplex PCR; TCRdb stores in-frame clones only, minus some. The data contain tens of thousands of clones, around 85% of them singletons. Patient tissue came from resections in Japan or China, 2014–2017. The source of this sequence is a person between 60 and 70 years old with lung adenocarcinoma. Material: FFPE invasive lung adenocarcinoma tissue. This rearrangement joins TRBV6-6 to TRBJ1-4; TRBD1 might be the D (5 bases). The CDR3 here is CASSSGWTNEKLFF. The CDR3 bases are TGTGCCAGCAGTTCCGGATGGACAAATGAAAAACTGTTTTTT.